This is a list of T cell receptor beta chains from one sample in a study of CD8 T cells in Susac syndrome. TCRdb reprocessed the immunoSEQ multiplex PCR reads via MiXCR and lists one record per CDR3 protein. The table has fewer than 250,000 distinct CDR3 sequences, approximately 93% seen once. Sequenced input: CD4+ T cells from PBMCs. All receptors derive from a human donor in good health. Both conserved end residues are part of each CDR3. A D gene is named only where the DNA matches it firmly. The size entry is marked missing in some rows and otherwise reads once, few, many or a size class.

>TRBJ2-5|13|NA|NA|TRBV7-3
TGTGCCAGCAGCGCTCAGGGCCCGGAGACCCAGTACTTC
CASSAQGPETQYF
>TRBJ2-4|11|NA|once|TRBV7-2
TGTGCCAGCAGCTTAGAAAACATTCAGTACTTC
CASSLENIQYF
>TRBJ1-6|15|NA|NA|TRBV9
TGTGCCAGTTCTACGGGGGATTATGTGAGGTCACCCCTCCACTTT
CASSTGDYVRSPLHF
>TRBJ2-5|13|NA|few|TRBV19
TGTGCCAGTAGGCGGGGGCCCCAAGAGACCCAGTACTTC
CASRRGPQETQYF
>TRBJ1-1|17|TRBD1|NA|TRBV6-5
TGTGCCAGCAGTTACACACGGACAGGGGGCTCGACCACTGAAGCTTTCTTT
CASSYTRTGGSTTEAFF
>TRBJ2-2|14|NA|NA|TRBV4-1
TGCGCCAGCAGCCAACCTTCGCGGGCCGGGGAGCTGTTTTTT
CASSQPSRAGELFF
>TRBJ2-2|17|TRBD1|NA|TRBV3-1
TGTGCCAGCAGCCCCTGGGTCGGGACAGCGAACACCGGGGAGCTGTTTTTT
CASSPWVGTANTGELFF
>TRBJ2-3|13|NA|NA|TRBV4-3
TGCGCCAGCAGCCAAAAGTGGCCAGATACGCAGTATTTT
CASSQKWPDTQYF
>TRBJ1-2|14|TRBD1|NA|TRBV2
TGTGCCAGCAGGCTCAGGGGGCTTAACTATGGCTACACCTTC
CASRLRGLNYGYTF
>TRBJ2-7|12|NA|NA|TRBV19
TGTGCCAGTGGGGACAAGACCTACGAGCAGTACTTC
CASGDKTYEQYF
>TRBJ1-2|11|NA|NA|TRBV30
TGTGCCTGGAGTCGGCAGGGCGGCTACACCTTC
CAWSRQGGYTF
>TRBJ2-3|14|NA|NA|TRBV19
TGTGCCAGTAGGAGAGGGTTTAGCACAGATACGCAGTATTTT
CASRRGFSTDTQYF
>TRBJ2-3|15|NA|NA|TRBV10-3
TGTGCCATCAGCGATTCGGGGCAGCTGACAGATACGCAGTATTTT
CAISDSGQLTDTQYF
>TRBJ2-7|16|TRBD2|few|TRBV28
TGTGCCAGCAGTTCCCCACTAGCGGGGGCGAACTACGAGCAGTACTTC
CASSSPLAGANYEQYF
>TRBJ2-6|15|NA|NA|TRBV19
TGTGCCAGCACTGGACCGAAATCTGGGGCCAACGTCCTGACTTTC
CASTGPKSGANVLTF
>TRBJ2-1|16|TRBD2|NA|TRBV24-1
TGTGCCACCAGTGGATCGGGACTAGCGGGGAGGTATGAGCAGTTCTTC
CATSGSGLAGRYEQFF
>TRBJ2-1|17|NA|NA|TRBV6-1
TGTGCCAGCAGTAAACGTCGGGACACGAGCTCCTACAATGAGCAGTTCTTC
CASSKRRDTSSYNEQFF
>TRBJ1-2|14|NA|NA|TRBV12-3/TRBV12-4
TGTGCCAGCAGTTTCCGCAGAAGTATCCATGGCTACACCTTC
CASSFRRSIHGYTF
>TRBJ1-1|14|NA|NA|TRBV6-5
TGTGCCAGCAGGGACACTATGCCGAACACTGAAGCTTTCTTT
CASRDTMPNTEAFF
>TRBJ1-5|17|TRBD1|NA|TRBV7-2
TGTGCCAGCAGCAGGACCGGGACAGGGGTTAGCAATCAGCCCCAGCATTTT
CASSRTGTGVSNQPQHF
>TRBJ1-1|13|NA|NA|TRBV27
TGTGCCAGCAGTTTTATCATGAACACTGAAGCTTTCTTT
CASSFIMNTEAFF
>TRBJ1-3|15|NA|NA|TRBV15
TGTGCCACCAGCAGAGATCCCGGGTCAGCGGACACCATATATTTT
CATSRDPGSADTIYF
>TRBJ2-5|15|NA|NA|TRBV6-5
TGTGCCAGCAGTTACGCTGGGGGGGGCCGAGAGACCCAGTACTTC
CASSYAGGGRETQYF
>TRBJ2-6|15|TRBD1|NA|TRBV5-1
TGCGCCAGCAGCGTGACAGGGACTGGGGCCAACGTCCTGACTTTC
CASSVTGTGANVLTF
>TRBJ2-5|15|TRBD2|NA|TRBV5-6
TGTGCCAGCAGGCTGACTAGCGGGGGAGGAGAGACCCAGTACTTC
CASRLTSGGGETQYF
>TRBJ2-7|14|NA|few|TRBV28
TGTGCCAGCAGTCCCCTAGGGGGATCCTACGAGCAGTACTTC
CASSPLGGSYEQYF
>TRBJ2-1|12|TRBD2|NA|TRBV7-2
TGTGCCAGCACTTTTTCGGGGGGTGAGCAGTTCTTC
CASTFSGGEQFF
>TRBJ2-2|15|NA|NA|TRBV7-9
TGTGCCAGCCGCGTAGGAGGGCCAAACACCGGGGAGCTGTTTTTT
CASRVGGPNTGELFF
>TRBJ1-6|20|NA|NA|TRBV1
TGCACCAGCAGCCTATGCCCCTATGGACGTACCAGCTCCTATAATTCACCCCTCCACTTT
CTSSLCPYGRTSSYNSPLHF
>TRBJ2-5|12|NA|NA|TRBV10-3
TGTGCCATCAGCTCTTCTCAAGAGACCCAGTACTTC
CAISSSQETQYF
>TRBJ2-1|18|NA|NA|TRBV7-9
TGTGCCAGCAGCTTTTCACCGGGACTGGGGGGCTCCTACAATGAGCAGTTCTTC
CASSFSPGLGGSYNEQFF
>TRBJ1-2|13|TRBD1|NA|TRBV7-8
TGTGCCAGCAGCCGACAGGGGGCTACTGGCTACACCTTC
CASSRQGATGYTF
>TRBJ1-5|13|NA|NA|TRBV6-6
TGTGCCAGCCATAGGGACAACAATCAGCCCCAGCATTTT
CASHRDNNQPQHF
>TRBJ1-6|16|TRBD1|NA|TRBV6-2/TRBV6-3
TGTGCCAGCAGTTACTCCCCGGACAGGGGTAATTCACCCCTCCACTTT
CASSYSPDRGNSPLHF
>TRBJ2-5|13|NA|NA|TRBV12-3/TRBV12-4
TGTGCCAGCAGTTTGGGGATTCGGGAGACCCAGTACTTC
CASSLGIRETQYF
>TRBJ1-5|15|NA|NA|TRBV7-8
TGTGCCAGCAGCTTAGCGGAGGGTAGCAATCAGCCCCAGCATTTT
CASSLAEGSNQPQHF